One T cell receptor beta chain is described in this entry. Sequencing was performed with immunoSEQ multiplex PCR; in TCRdb, only in-frame clones are kept and a portion is missing. The table lists 85,000 or so clones, roughly 96% of them singletons. This record belongs to a study of blood T cell repertoires in COVID-19. In the study overall: Italy, Spain and the United States were the sources of the convalescent and acute COVID-19 samples. T cells, B-cell-depleted T cells, or PBMCs provided the cDNA or gDNA that served as material.

Germline-derived CDR1 and CDR2 are SEHNR and FQNEAQ (reference sequence). This CDR3 region has 16 residues. Trimming took 2 bases from V and 4 from J; bases not matched to a gene: 8. The clonotype was recovered from a human donor with active COVID-19. The donor label of this sample is uncertain. Specimen: peripheral blood. The rearrangement joins TRBV7-9 to TRBJ2-7; TRBD1 matches 10 bases. CDR3 DNA sequence: TGTGCCAGCAGCTTAAGGGGACAGGGGTGGCCTTACGAGCAGTACTTC. Protein sequence: CASSLRGQGWPYEQYF.